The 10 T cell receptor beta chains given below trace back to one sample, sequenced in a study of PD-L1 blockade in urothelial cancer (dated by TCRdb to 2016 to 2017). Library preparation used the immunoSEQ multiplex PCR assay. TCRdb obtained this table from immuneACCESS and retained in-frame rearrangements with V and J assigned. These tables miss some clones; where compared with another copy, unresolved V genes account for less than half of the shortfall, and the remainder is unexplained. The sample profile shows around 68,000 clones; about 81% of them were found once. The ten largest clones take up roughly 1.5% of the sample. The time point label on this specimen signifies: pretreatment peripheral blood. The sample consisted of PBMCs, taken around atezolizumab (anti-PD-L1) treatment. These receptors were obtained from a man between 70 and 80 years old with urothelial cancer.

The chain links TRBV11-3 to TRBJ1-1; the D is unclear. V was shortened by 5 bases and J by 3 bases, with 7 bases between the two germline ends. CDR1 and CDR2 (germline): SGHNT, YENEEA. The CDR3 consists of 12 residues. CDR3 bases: TGTGCCAGCAGCCCCCGCGACACTGAAGCTTTCTTT. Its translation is CASSPRDTEAFF.

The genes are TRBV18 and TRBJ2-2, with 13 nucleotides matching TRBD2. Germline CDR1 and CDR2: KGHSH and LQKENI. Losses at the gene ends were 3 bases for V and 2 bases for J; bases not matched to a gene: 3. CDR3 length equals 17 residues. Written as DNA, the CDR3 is TGTGCCAGCTCACCTGGACTAGCGGGAGTTAACACCGGGGAGCTGTTTTTT. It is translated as CASSPGLAGVNTGELFF.

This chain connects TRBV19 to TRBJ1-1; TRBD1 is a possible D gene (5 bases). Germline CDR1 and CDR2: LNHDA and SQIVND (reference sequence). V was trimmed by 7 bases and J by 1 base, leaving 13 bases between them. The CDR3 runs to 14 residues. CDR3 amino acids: CASIRRQGNTEAFF. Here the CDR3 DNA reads TGTGCCAGTATTCGTCGGCAGGGGAACACTGAAGCTTTCTTT.

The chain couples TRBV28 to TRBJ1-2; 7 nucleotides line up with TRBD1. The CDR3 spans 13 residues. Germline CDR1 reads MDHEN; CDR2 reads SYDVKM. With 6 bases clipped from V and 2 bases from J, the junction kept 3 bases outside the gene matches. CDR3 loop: CASRGTANYGYTF. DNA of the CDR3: TGTGCCAGCAGGGGGACAGCGAACTATGGCTACACCTTC.

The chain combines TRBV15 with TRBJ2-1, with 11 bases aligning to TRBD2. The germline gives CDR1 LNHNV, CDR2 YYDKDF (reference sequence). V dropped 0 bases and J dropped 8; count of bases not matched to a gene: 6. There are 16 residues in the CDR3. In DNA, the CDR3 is TGTGCCACCAGCAGAGATCTAGCGGGAGGTTCGGATGAGCAGTTCTTC. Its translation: CATSRDLAGGSDEQFF.

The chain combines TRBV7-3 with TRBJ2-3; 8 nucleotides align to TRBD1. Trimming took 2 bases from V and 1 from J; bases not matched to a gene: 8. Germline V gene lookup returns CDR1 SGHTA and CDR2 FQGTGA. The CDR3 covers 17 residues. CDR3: CASSLGQGHYGTDTQYF. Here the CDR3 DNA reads TGTGCCAGCAGCTTAGGACAGGGTCATTATGGCACAGATACGCAGTATTTT.

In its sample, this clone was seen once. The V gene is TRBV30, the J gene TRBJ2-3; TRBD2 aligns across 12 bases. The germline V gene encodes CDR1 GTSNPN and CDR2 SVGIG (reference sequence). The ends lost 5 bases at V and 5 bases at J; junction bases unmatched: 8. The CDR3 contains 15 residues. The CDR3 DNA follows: TGTGCCTGGGGCCCCCTAGCGGGGGGGGGAGATACGCAGTATTTT. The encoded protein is CAWGPLAGGGDTQYF.

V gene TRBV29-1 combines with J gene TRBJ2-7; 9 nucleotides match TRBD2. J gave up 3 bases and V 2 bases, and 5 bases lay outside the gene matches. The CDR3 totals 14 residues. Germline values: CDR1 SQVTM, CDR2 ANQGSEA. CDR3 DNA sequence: TGCAGCGTTGAATCGGCGGGAGGGAGCTACGAGCAGTACTTC. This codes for CSVESAGGSYEQYF.

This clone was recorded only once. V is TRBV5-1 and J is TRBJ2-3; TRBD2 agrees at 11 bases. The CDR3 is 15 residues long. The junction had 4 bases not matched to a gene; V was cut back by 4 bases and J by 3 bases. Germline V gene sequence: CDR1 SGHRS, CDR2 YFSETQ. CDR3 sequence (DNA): TGCGCCAGCAGCCTAGGGACTAGCGGAACAGATACGCAGTATTTT. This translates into CASSLGTSGTDTQYF.

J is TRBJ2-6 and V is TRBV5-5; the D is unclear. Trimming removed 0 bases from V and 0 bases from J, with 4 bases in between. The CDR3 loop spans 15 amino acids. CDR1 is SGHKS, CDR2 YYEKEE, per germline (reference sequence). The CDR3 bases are TGTGCCAGCAGCTTGGCCCTCTCTGGGGCCAACGTCCTGACTTTC. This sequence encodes CASSLALSGANVLTF.